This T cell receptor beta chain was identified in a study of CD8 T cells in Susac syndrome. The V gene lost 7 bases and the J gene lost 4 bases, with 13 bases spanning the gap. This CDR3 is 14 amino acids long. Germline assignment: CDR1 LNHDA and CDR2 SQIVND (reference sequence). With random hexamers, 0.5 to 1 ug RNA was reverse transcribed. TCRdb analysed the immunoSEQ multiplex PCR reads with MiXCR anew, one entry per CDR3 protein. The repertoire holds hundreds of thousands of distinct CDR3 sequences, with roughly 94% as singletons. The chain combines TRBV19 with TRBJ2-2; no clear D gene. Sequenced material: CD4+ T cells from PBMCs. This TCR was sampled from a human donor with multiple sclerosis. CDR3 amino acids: CASNLGISTGELFF. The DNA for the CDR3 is TGTGCCAGTAACCTAGGAATTAGCACCGGGGAGCTGTTTTTT.